These T cell receptor beta chains were read from a single sample in a study of persistence of HIV-infected CD4 T cells. The table came from immunoSEQ multiplex PCR; TCRdb's copy has only in-frame clones and leaves some out. Seen here are about 20,000 clones, about 84% observed once, and the top ten hold roughly 7.1%. These TCRs' antigens remain unknown. The sample consisted of CD4+ T cells sorted from PBMCs after roughly 17-hour stimulation, taken from a patient who received antiretroviral therapy. The receptors originated from an adult man with HIV who was CMV-seropositive. The CDR3 runs from the conserved cysteine through the conserved F or W. The order of the fields is V gene, J gene, clone size, D gene, CDR3 protein, CDR3 DNA. A D gene is named only where the DNA matches it firmly. Some rows mark clone size as missing; the rest say once, few, many or name a class of expanded clone.

V: TRBV7-2
J: TRBJ2-7
size: .
D: .
CDR3: CASSLAGGSYEQYF
DNA: TGTGCCAGCAGCTTAGCCGGGGGCTCCTACGAGCAGTACTTC

V: TRBV7-8
J: TRBJ2-1
size: .
D: TRBD1
CDR3: CASSSTWTGDEQFF
DNA: TGTGCCAGCAGCTCGACTTGGACAGGGGATGAGCAGTTCTTC

V: TRBV5-1
J: TRBJ1-6
size: .
D: .
CDR3: CASSREVGSQTGNSPLHF
DNA: TGCGCCAGCAGCCGGGAGGTAGGGTCGCAAACAGGGAATTCACCCCTCCACTTT

V: TRBV24-1
J: TRBJ2-1
size: .
D: .
CDR3: CATSETDGGITYNEQFF
DNA: TGTGCCACCAGTGAAACGGATGGGGGTATTACCTACAATGAGCAGTTCTTC

V: TRBV10-2
J: TRBJ1-6
size: .
D: TRBD1
CDR3: CATASYRTGGSSYNSPLHF
DNA: TGCGCCACCGCGTCATACCGGACAGGGGGAAGCTCCTATAATTCACCCCTCCACTTT

V: TRBV20-1
J: TRBJ1-1
size: .
D: .
CDR3: CSARENTEAFF
DNA: TGCAGTGCTAGAGAGAACACTGAAGCTTTCTTT

V: TRBV6-5
J: TRBJ1-4
size: .
D: .
CDR3: CDTCRGPNEKLFF
DNA: TGTGATACCTGTCGGGGACCTAATGAAAAACTGTTTTTT

V: TRBV7-2
J: TRBJ1-5
size: .
D: .
CDR3: CASSFSREDQPQHF
DNA: TGTGCCAGCAGCTTCTCCCGGGAGGATCAGCCCCAGCATTTT

V: TRBV5-1
J: TRBJ2-4
size: .
D: .
CDR3: CASSPRPGGGKNIQYF
DNA: TGCGCCAGCAGCCCGCGTCCTGGCGGAGGCAAAAACATTCAGTACTTC

V: TRBV19
J: TRBJ2-7
size: .
D: TRBD2
CDR3: CASSKIGGGYNEQYF
DNA: TGTGCCAGTAGCAAGATTGGGGGGGGGTATAACGAGCAGTACTTC

V: TRBV29-1
J: TRBJ1-5
size: .
D: .
CDR3: CSVGTSNQPQHF
DNA: TGCAGCGTTGGGACTAGCAATCAGCCCCAGCATTTT

V: TRBV18
J: TRBJ2-1
size: .
D: .
CDR3: CASSLAGTAANEQFF
DNA: TGTGCCAGCTCACTCGCCGGGACCGCTGCGAATGAGCAGTTCTTC

V: TRBV7-6
J: TRBJ1-1
size: once
D: .
CDR3: CASSADLNTEAFF
DNA: TGTGCCAGCAGCGCCGACCTGAACACTGAAGCTTTCTTT

V: TRBV6-5
J: TRBJ1-4
size: once
D: .
CDR3: CASSYSGQTPNEKLFF
DNA: TGTGCCAGCAGTTACTCAGGGCAGACTCCTAATGAAAAACTGTTTTTT

V: TRBV28
J: TRBJ2-7
size: .
D: TRBD2
CDR3: CASKAGDPYEQYF
DNA: TGTGCCAGCAAAGCGGGGGACCCCTACGAGCAGTACTTC